This TCR beta chain is drawn from a study of T cell responses to AZD1222 COVID-19 vaccine. This table comes from immunoSEQ multiplex PCR, and its TCRdb copy is limited to in-frame clones, with some not included. The sample carries about 110,000 clones, 70% to 90% recorded once. Some second doses came at about 4 weeks and others at about 12 weeks; these were pooled. V lost 1 base and J lost 4, with 11 bases in between. Germline CDR1 and CDR2: SNHLY and FYNNEI. The CDR3 consists of 15 residues. About this clone: Antigen specificity is unknown.

Study findings and constraints: Clonal diversity may have been underestimated in mostly white British donors. After the peak T cell response, and only then, were repertoires sampled.

The chain links TRBV2 to TRBJ2-4; D may be TRBD1 (6 bases). This TCR was sampled from an adult who received the AZD1222 COVID-19 vaccine. The source material was peripheral blood, sampled 28 days after the second AZD1222 dose. CDR3 sequence: CASSEDRAGKNIQYF. CDR3 coding DNA: TGTGCCAGCAGTGAAGACAGGGCAGGTAAAAACATTCAGTACTTC.